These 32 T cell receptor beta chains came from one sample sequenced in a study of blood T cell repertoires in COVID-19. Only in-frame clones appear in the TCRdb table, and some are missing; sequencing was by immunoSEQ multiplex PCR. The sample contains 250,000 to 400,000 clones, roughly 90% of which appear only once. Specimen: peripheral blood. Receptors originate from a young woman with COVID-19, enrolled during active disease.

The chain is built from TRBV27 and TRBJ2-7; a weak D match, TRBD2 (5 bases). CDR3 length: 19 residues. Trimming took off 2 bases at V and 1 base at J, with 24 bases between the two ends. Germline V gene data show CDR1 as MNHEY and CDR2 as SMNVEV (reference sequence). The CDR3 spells CASSLKLRGSESISYEQYF. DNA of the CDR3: TGTGCCAGCAGTTTAAAACTACGGGGATCGGAATCAATTTCCTACGAGCAGTACTTC.

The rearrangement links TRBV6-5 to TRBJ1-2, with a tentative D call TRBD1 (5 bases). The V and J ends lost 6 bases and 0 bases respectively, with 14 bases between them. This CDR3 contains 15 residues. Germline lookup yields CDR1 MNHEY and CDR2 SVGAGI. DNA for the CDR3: TGTGCCAGCAGCGGAGGGGCAACTTCTAACTATGGCTACACCTTC. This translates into CASSGGATSNYGYTF.

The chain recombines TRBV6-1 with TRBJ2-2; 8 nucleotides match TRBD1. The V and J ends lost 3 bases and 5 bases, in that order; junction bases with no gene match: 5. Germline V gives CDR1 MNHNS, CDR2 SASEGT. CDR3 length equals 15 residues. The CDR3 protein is CASSEFGQGTGELFF. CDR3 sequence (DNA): TGTGCCAGCAGTGAGTTCGGACAGGGTACCGGGGAGCTGTTTTTT.

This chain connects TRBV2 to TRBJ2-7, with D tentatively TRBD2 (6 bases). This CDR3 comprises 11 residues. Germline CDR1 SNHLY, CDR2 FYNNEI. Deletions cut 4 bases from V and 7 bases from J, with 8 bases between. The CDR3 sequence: CASSGEVEQYF. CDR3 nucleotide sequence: TGTGCCAGCAGTGGGGAGGTAGAGCAGTACTTC.

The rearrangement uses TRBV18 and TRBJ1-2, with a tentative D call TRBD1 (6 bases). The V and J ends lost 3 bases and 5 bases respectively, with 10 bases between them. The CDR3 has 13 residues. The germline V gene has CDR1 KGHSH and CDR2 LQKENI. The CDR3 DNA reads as TGTGCCAGCTCACCGGACGGACAGTATGGCTACACCTTC. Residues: CASSPDGQYGYTF.

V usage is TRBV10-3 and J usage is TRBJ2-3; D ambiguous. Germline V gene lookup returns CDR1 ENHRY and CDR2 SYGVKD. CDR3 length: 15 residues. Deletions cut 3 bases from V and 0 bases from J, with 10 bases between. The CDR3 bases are TGTGCCATCAGTGAACCTAACGAGAGCACAGATACGCAGTATTTT. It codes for CAISEPNESTDTQYF.

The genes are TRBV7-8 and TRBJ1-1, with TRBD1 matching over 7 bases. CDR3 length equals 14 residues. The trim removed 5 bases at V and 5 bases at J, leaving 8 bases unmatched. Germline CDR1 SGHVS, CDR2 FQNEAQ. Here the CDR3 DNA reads TGTGCCAGCAGCCCTTTCAGGGGGAGGACTGAAGCTTTCTTT. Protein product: CASSPFRGRTEAFF.

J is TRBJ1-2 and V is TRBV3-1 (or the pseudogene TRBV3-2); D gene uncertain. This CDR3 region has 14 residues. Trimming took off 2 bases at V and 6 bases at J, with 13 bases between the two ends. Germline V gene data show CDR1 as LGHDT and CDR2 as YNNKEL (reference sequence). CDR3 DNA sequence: TGTGCCAGCAGCCAACGTGTTAGAGGGAATGGCTACACCTTC. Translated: CASSQRVRGNGYTF.

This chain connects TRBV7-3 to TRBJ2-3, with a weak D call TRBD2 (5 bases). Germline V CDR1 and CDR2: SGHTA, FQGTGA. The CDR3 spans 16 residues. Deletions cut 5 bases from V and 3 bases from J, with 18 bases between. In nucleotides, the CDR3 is TGTGCCAGCAGCCTAGGACTCAATCCGAAGACAGATACGCAGTATTTT. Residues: CASSLGLNPKTDTQYF.

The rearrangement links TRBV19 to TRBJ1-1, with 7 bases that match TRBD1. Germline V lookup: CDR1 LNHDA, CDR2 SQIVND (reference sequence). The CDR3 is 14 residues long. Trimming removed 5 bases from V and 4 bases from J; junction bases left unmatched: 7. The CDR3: CASSWTGQGTEAFF. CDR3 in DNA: TGTGCCAGTAGTTGGACAGGTCAAGGCACTGAAGCTTTCTTT.

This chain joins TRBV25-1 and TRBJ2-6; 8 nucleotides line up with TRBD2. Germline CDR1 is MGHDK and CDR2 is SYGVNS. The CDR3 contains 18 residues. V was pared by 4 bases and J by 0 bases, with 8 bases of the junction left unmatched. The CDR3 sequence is CASSALSGRGSGANVLTF. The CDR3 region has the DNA TGTGCCAGCAGTGCTCTCAGCGGGAGAGGCTCTGGGGCCAACGTCCTGACTTTC. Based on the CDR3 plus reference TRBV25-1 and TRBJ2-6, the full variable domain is EADIYQTPRYLVIGTGKKITLECSQTMGHDKMYWYQQDPGMELHLIHYSYGVNSTEKGDLSSESTVSRIRTEHFPLTLESARPSHTSQYLCASSALSGRGSGANVLTFGAGSRLTVL.

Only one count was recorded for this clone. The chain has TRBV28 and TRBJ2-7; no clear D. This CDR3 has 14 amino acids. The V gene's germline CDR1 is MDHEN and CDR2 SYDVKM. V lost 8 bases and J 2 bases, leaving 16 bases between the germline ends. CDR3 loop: CASPPARVPYEQYF. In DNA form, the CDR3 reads TGTGCCAGCCCTCCCGCAAGAGTGCCCTACGAGCAGTACTTC.

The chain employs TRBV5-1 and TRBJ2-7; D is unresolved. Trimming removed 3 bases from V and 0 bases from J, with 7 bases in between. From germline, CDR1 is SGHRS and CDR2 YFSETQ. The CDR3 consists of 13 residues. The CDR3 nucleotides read TGCGCCAGCAGCTCGACACTCTCCTACGAGCAGTACTTC. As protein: CASSSTLSYEQYF.

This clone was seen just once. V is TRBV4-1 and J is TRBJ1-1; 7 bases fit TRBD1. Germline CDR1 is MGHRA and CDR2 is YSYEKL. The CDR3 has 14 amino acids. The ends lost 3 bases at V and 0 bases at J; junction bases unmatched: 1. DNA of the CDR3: TGCGCCAGCAGCCAGACAGGGATGAACACTGAAGCTTTCTTT. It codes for CASSQTGMNTEAFF.

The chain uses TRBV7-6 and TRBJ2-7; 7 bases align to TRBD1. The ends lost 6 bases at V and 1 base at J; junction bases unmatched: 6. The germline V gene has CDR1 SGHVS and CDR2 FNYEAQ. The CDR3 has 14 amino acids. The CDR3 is CASSGQVLSYEQYF. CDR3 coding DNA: TGTGCCAGCAGTGGACAGGTCCTATCCTACGAGCAGTACTTC.

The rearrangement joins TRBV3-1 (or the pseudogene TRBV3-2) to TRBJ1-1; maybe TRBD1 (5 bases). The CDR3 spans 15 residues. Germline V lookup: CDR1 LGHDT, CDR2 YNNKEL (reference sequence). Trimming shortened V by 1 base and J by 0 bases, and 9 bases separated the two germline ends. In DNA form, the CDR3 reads TGTGCCAGCAGCCAAGTTCGGGGGATGAACACTGAAGCTTTCTTT. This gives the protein CASSQVRGMNTEAFF.

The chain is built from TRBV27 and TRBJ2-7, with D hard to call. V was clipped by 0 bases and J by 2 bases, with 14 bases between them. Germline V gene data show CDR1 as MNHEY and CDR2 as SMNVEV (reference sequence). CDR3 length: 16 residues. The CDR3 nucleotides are TGTGCCAGCAGTTTATCGCCCAGTTTAATTGCCTACGAGCAGTACTTC. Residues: CASSLSPSLIAYEQYF.

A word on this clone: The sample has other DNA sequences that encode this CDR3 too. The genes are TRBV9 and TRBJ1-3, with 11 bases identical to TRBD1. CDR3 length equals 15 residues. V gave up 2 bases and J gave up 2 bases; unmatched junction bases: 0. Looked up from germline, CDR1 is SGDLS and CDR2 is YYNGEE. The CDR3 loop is CASSVGQGAGNTIYF. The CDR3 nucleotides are TGTGCCAGCAGCGTGGGACAGGGGGCTGGAAACACCATATATTTT. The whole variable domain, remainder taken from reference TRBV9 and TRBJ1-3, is DSGVTQTPKHLITATGQRVTLRCSPRSGDLSVYWYQQSLDQGLQFLIQYYNGEERAKGNILERFSAQQFPDLHSELNLSSLELGDSALYFCASSVGQGAGNTIYFGEGSWLTVV.

The CDR3: CASSRWTDLNTEAFF. For the CDR3, the DNA is TGTGCCAGCAGCCGTTGGACAGACCTTAACACTGAAGCTTTCTTT. This sequence joins TRBV14 and TRBJ1-1; TRBD1 is a possible D gene (6 bases). Germline V gives CDR1 SGHDN, CDR2 FVKESK. V dropped 4 bases and J dropped 2 bases, with 14 bases sitting between them. This CDR3 region has 15 residues.

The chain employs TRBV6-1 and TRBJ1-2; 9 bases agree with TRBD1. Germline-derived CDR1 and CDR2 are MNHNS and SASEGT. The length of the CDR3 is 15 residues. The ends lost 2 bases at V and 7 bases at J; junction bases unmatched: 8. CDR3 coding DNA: TGTGCCAGCAGTGAATTGTGGACAGGGGAGGCTGGCTACACCTTC. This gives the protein CASSELWTGEAGYTF.

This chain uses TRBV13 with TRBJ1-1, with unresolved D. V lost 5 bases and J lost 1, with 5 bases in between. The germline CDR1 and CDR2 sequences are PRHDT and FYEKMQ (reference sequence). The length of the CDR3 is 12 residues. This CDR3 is CASSPRNTEAFF. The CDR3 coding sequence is TGTGCCAGCAGCCCCAGGAACACTGAAGCTTTCTTT.

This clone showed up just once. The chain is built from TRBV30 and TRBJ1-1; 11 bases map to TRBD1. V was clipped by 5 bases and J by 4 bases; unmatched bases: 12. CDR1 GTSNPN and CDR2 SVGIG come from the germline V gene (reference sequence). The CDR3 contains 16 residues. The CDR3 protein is CAWGGTGGRDGTEAFF. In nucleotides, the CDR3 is TGTGCCTGGGGAGGGACAGGGGGTCGGGACGGCACTGAAGCTTTCTTT.

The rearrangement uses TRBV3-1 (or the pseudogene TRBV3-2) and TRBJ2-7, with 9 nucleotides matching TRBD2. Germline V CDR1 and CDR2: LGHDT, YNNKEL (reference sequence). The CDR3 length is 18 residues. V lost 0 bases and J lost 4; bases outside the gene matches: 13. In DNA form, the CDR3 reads TGTGCCAGCAGCCAAGAGACCCCTACCGGGACTAGCAGTTACGAGCAGTACTTC. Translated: CASSQETPTGTSSYEQYF.

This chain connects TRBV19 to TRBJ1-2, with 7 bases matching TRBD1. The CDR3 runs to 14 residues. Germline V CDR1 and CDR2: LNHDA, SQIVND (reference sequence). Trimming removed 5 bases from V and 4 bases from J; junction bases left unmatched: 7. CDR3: CASSPRGELYGYTF. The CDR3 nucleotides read TGTGCCAGTAGTCCCAGGGGGGAGCTCTATGGCTACACCTTC.

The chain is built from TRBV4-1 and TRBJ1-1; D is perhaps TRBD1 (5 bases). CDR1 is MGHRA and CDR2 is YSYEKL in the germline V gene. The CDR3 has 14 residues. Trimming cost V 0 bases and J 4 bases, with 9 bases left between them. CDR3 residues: CASSQESGPTEAFF. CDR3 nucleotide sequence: TGCGCCAGCAGCCAAGAGTCAGGGCCCACTGAAGCTTTCTTT.

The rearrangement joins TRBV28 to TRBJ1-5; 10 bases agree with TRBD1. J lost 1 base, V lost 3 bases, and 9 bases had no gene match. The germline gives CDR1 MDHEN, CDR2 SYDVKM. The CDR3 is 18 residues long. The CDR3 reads CASSLRQGALLSNQPQHF. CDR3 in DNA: TGTGCCAGCAGTTTGAGACAGGGGGCCTTGTTAAGCAATCAGCCCCAGCATTTT.

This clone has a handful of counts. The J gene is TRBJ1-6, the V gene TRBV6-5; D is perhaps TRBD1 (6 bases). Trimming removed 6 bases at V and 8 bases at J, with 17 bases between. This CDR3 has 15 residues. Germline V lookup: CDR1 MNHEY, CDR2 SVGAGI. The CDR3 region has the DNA TGTGCCAGCAGAGTACAGGGTTTTACGGATTCACCCCTCCACTTT. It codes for CASRVQGFTDSPLHF.

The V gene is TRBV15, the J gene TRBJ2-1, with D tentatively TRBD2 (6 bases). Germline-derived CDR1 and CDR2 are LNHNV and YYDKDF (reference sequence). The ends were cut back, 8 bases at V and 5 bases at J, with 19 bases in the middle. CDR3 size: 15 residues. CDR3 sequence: CATSWRLGGDNEQFF. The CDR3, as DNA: TGTGCCACCTCCTGGCGACTAGGCGGAGACAATGAGCAGTTCTTC.

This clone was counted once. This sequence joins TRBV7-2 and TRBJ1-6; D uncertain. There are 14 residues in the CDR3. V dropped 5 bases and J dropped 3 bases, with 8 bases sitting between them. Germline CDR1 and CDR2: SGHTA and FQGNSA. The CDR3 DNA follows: TGTGCCAGCAGCCCCGGTCTCTATAATTCACCCCTCCACTTT. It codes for CASSPGLYNSPLHF.

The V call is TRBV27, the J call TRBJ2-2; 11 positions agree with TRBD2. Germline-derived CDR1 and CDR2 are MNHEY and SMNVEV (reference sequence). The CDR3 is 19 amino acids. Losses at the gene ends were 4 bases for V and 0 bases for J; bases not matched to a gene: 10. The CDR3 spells CASSSLRGLAGANTGELFF. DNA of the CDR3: TGTGCCAGCAGTTCCCTCCGAGGACTAGCGGGCGCGAACACCGGGGAGCTGTTTTTT.

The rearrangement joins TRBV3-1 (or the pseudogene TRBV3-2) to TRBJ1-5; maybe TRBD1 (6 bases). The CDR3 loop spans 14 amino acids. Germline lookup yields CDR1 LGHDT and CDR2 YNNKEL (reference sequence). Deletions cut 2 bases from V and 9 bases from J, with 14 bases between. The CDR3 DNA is TGTGCCAGCAGCCAATTCGGCACAGGGACGCCCCAGCATTTT. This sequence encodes CASSQFGTGTPQHF.

CDR3: CASSGTSDGYTF. CDR3 coding DNA: TGTGCCAGCAGTGGGACATCGGATGGCTACACCTTC. The chain combines TRBV12-3 or TRBV12-4 with TRBJ1-2, with D possibly matching TRBD1 (6 bases). Trimming removed 5 bases at V and 6 bases at J, with 10 bases between. CDR3 size: 12 residues.